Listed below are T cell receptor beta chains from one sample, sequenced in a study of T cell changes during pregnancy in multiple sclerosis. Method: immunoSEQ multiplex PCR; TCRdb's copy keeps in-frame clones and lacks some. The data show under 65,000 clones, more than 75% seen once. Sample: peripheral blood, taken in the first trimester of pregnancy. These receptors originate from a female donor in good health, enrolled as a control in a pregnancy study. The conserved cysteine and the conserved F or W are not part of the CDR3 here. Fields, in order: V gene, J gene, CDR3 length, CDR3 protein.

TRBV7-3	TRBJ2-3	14	ASSRSPNRQGDTQY
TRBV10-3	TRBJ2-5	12	AIRAGRAAETQY
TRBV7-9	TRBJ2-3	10	ASSQLGYTQY
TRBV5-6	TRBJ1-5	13	ASSLAYSSGGPQH
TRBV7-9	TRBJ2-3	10	ASSLSTDTQY
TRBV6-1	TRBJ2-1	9	ASSEVVRQF
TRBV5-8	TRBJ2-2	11	ASDGFRTGELF
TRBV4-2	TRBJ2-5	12	ASSQRSGLETQY
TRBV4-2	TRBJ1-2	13	ASSLDRDRVYGYT
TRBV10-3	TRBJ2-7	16	AISESNTRGGTPYEQY
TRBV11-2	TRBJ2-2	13	ASSLGTGVTGELF
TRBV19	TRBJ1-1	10	ASLDRDTEAF
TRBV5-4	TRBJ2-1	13	ASSRPGQGINEQF
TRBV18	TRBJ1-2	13	ASSPYARDNYGYT
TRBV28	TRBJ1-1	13	ASSPWTGPNTEAF
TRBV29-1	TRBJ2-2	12	SVGRTSNTGELF
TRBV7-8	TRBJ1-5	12	ASSPDRANQPQH
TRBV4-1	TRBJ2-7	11	ASSLYGGYEQY
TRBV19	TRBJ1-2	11	ASSLSLRRGYT
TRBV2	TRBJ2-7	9	ASLYGYEQY
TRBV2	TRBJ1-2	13	ASSEGASGNYGYT
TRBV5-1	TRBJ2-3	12	ASSLRGQGDTQY
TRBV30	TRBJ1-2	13	AWSAASDINYGYT
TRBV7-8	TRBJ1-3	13	ASSLAGGSGNTIY
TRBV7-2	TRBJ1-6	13	ASSFQAGTDSPLH
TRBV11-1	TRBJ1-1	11	ASSLTTVTEAF
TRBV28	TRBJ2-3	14	ASSPFSGASTDTQY
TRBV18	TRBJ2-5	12	ASSPRQTQETQY
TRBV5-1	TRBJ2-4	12	ASSLGGGSDIQY
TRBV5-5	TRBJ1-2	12	ASSLLTQNYGYT
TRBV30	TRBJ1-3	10	ACPGRENTIY
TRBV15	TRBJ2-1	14	ATSRAGQGSYNEQF
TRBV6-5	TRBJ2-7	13	ASSYRDRRAYEQY
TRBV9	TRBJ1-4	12	ASSVGQGNEKLF
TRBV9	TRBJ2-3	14	ASSPSLAGGRDTQY
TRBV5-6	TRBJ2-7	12	ASSLGTQGYEQY
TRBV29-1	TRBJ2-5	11	SVSVAVQETQY
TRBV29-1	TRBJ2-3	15	SVEGAVRGRKADTQY
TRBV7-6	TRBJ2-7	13	ASSKVGLSSYEQY
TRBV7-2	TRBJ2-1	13	ASSWGQGAGNEQF
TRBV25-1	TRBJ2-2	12	ASSEPATAGELF